This T cell receptor beta chain was sequenced in a study of cytotoxic CD8 clonotypes in ibrutinib-treated CLL. In the study overall: Response specimens were obtained following a median treatment duration of approximately 12 months, with a range of 6 to 36.

As regards this clone: Its antigen is still unknown.

Study outcomes and limitations: Among the clonotypes, public ones were uncommon and contracted or held stable on treatment. Age-matched healthy donor levels were exceeded by baseline clonality, which tracked circulating CD8+ T-cell counts.

Some clones are missing from TCRdb's copy, which holds only in-frame ones; the method was immunoSEQ multiplex PCR. The sample carries more than 150,000 clones, over 55% recorded once. This CDR3 is built from 15 residues. From germline, CDR1 is SGDLS and CDR2 YYNGEE. The V end was cut by 0 bases, the J end by 0 bases, with 10 bases between. The sample here was PBMCs, taken after 24 months of ibrutinib treatment. This clonotype was sampled from a human donor with chronic lymphocytic leukemia. V and J are TRBV9 and TRBJ2-7, with no clear D. The CDR3 DNA sequence: TGTGCCAGCAGCGTAGGGGCCAGCCTCTCCTACGAGCAGTACTTC. It specifies CASSVGASLSYEQYF.